These 6 T cell receptor beta chains were sequenced from one sample in a study of blood T cell repertoires in COVID-19. Sequencing used immunoSEQ multiplex PCR; TCRdb keeps in-frame clones, though not all of them. Among 100,000 to 150,000 clones listed, approximately 90% were seen once. The specimen sequenced was peripheral blood. The receptors here all came from a man aged 60-69 years with COVID-19, enrolled during active disease.

V is TRBV6-4 and J is TRBJ2-3; weak D call: TRBD1 (6 bases). Germline V gene data show CDR1 as MRHNA and CDR2 as SNTAGT. CDR3 size: 21 residues. V lost 0 bases and J 1 base, leaving 26 bases between the germline ends. The CDR3 DNA is TGTGCCAGCAGTGACTCTCGTACTACGGATAGCTGGGGGCGGGGCACAGATACGCAGTATTTT. This encodes CASSDSRTTDSWGRGTDTQYF.

The chain uses TRBV7-2 and TRBJ2-3; D perhaps matches TRBD2 (6 bases). This CDR3 has 14 amino acids. Trimming took 3 bases from V and 4 from J, leaving 11 bases between them. The germline gives CDR1 SGHTA, CDR2 FQGNSA. DNA for the CDR3: TGTGCCAGCAGCTTGGGACTTGTCTCAGATACGCAGTATTTT. Protein sequence: CASSLGLVSDTQYF.

This clone was observed once. The chain couples TRBV19 to TRBJ1-5; D is undetermined. Per germline, CDR1 LNHDA and CDR2 SQIVND (reference sequence). This CDR3 has 15 amino acids. Trimming pared 6 bases from V and 1 base from J, leaving 13 bases between. The CDR3 loop is CASRGGGRSNQPQHF. As DNA, the CDR3 is TGTGCCAGTAGGGGCGGAGGGAGGAGCAATCAGCCCCAGCATTTT.

CDR3 loop: CASSDILVEGGNYGYTF. The CDR3 DNA follows: TGTGCCAGCAGTGACATTTTAGTTGAGGGTGGAAACTATGGCTACACCTTC. V gene TRBV6-1 combines with J gene TRBJ1-2; D is uncertain. The CDR3 contains 17 residues. V was cut by 3 bases and J by 2 bases, with 19 bases left in between. In germline, CDR1 is MNHNS, CDR2 SASEGT.

This chain joins TRBV7-9 and TRBJ1-3; 11 bases agree with TRBD1. The CDR3 loop spans 15 amino acids. Germline V gives CDR1 SEHNR, CDR2 FQNEAQ (reference sequence). After removal of 3 bases from V and 4 bases from J, the junction contained 2 bases not matched to a gene. As DNA, the CDR3 is TGTGCCAGCAGCTTGGACAGGGGGCGAGGAAACACCATATATTTT. Its translation: CASSLDRGRGNTIYF.

This chain connects TRBV6-5 to TRBJ1-6; 7 bases agree with TRBD1. CDR3 length: 14 residues. J lost 10 bases, V lost 7 bases, and 10 bases had no gene match. Germline V CDR1 and CDR2: MNHEY, SVGAGI. CDR3 DNA: TGTGCCAGCATAGGTGGGTCAGGGGGATCACCCCTCCACTTT. Translated, it gives CASIGGSGGSPLHF.